Listed here are 25 T cell receptor beta chains from one sample, sequenced in a study of persistence of HIV-infected CD4 T cells. The antigens of these receptors remain unknown. Nonspecific anti-CD3/anti-CD28 bead stimulation represents the broad CD4+ T cell repertoire. Sorting selected CD4+ T cells upregulating both CD40 ligand and CD69. Sequencing used immunoSEQ version 4 in survey mode. The data were produced by immunoSEQ multiplex PCR, yet TCRdb's version contains in-frame clones alone and is incomplete. The repertoire holds fewer than 45,000 clones, with 88% as singletons. Sequences were derived from CD4+ T cells sorted from PBMCs after roughly 19-hour stimulation, sampled from a patient who received antiretroviral therapy. The source is an adult woman with HIV who was CMV-seropositive.

This clone has only a few counts. The chain joins TRBV2 to TRBJ1-2; weak D call: TRBD1 (6 bases). CDR3 size: 12 residues. Germline lookup yields CDR1 SNHLY and CDR2 FYNNEI. V lost 6 bases and J lost 6, with 11 bases in between. This CDR3 reads CASRIRTDGYTF. For the CDR3, the DNA is TGTGCCAGCAGGATAAGGACAGATGGCTACACCTTC.

The J gene is TRBJ2-7, the V gene TRBV3-1 (or the pseudogene TRBV3-2), with 9 bases identical to TRBD1. The CDR3 sequence is 16 residues long. Germline V gene lookup returns CDR1 LGHDT and CDR2 YNNKEL (reference sequence). Trimming at V came to 2 bases and at J to 0 bases, leaving 5 bases not matched to a gene. The chain's CDR3 is CASSQLTGGISYEQYF. CDR3 DNA sequence: TGTGCCAGCAGCCAACTGACAGGGGGAATCTCCTACGAGCAGTACTTC.

The CDR3, as DNA: TGCGCCAGCAGCGCTGCGACAGGGGGTTTTTCTTTAGAGACCCAGTACTTC. Translation gives CASSAATGGFSLETQYF. The genes are TRBV5-1 and TRBJ2-5; 9 bases fit TRBD1. This CDR3 contains 17 residues. V lost 4 bases to trimming and J lost 4 bases; unmatched junction nucleotides: 14. The germline V gene encodes CDR1 SGHRS and CDR2 YFSETQ.

The chain employs TRBV11-1 and TRBJ1-1; no clear D. V was shortened by 7 bases and J by 0 bases, with 12 bases between the two germline ends. The CDR3 spans 14 residues. Germline V gene lookup returns CDR1 SGHAT and CDR2 FQDESV (reference sequence). In DNA, the CDR3 is TGTGCCAGCAAGCTCTCGGGAATGAACACTGAAGCTTTCTTT. Amino acids: CASKLSGMNTEAFF.

In this sample, this clone turned up once. The rearrangement links TRBV2 to TRBJ2-1; D is unclear. The CDR3 has 11 amino acids. Germline CDR1 and CDR2: SNHLY and FYNNEI. V was clipped by 6 bases and J by 8 bases, with 8 bases between them. Written as DNA, the CDR3 is TGTGCCAGCAGGGCGAGAGATGAGCAGTTCTTC. Translated, it gives CASRARDEQFF.

The chain links TRBV10-1 to TRBJ1-1; D is uncertain. CDR1 and CDR2 (germline): WNHNN, SYGVQD (reference sequence). V was clipped by 5 bases and J by 6 bases, with 13 bases between them. The CDR3 extends over 13 amino acids. Here the CDR3 DNA reads TGCGCCAGCAGTTTGGCCCTGGGATCTGAAGCTTTCTTT. Translated, it gives CASSLALGSEAFF.

This rearrangement joins TRBV5-1 to TRBJ1-2; the match to TRBD1 covers 8 bases. This CDR3 has 15 residues. The V gene end was trimmed by 3 bases and the J gene end by 9 bases; junction bases not matched to a gene: 13. Germline CDR1 reads SGHRS; CDR2 reads YFSETQ. The CDR3 DNA is TGCGCCAGCAGCTCACTCTTCAGGGGGCGAGAGAGCTACACCTTC. It is translated as CASSSLFRGRESYTF.

The chain carries TRBV18 and TRBJ1-1, with D maybe TRBD1 (5 bases). CDR3 length equals 15 residues. Germline lookup yields CDR1 KGHSH and CDR2 LQKENI. Deletions cut 2 bases from V and 2 bases from J, with 12 bases between. CDR3 coding DNA: TGTGCCAGCTCACCATTCCAGGGAGGAAACACTGAAGCTTTCTTT. Translation gives CASSPFQGGNTEAFF.

This chain connects TRBV5-8 to TRBJ1-5, with D unclear. From germline, CDR1 is SGHTS and CDR2 YDEGEE. Trimming removed 0 bases from V and 2 bases from J, with 12 bases in between. This CDR3 has 16 amino acids. The CDR3 protein is CASSLDSGQGNQPQHF. The CDR3 nucleotides read TGTGCCAGCAGCTTGGACAGTGGTCAGGGCAATCAGCCCCAGCATTTT.

The chain uses TRBV7-3 and TRBJ1-1; D may be TRBD1 (6 bases). Germline V gene sequence: CDR1 SGHTA, CDR2 FQGTGA. CDR3 length: 13 amino acids. Deletions cut 5 bases from V and 3 bases from J, with 10 bases between. CDR3 DNA: TGTGCCAGCAGCACCCACAGGGACACTGAAGCTTTCTTT. This encodes CASSTHRDTEAFF.

The rearrangement uses TRBV29-1 and TRBJ1-1; no definite D call. In germline, CDR1 is SQVTM, CDR2 ANQGSEA. V dropped 4 bases and J dropped 8 bases, with 14 bases sitting between them. This CDR3 comprises 12 residues. In nucleotides, the CDR3 is TGCAGCGTTGTCTTCGGGGTTAGGGAAGCTTTCTTT. Translated, it gives CSVVFGVREAFF.

The chain uses TRBV2 and TRBJ1-6; weak D call: TRBD1 (5 bases). The CDR3 consists of 15 residues. Germline assignment: CDR1 SNHLY and CDR2 FYNNEI. The V end was cut by 1 base, the J end by 6 bases, with 10 bases between. In nucleotides, the CDR3 is TGTGCCAGCAGTGAAGAGGGGCGTCTTAATTCACCCCTCCACTTT. The encoded protein is CASSEEGRLNSPLHF.

This rearrangement joins TRBV6-5 to TRBJ2-3; weak D call: TRBD1 (6 bases). The germline V gene encodes CDR1 MNHEY and CDR2 SVGAGI. The CDR3 is made up of 15 amino acids. Trimming pared 7 bases from V and 4 bases from J, leaving 18 bases between. DNA for the CDR3: TGTGCCAGCACGAGCCTGCTAAACAGGGCAGATACGCAGTATTTT. It codes for CASTSLLNRADTQYF.

This chain links TRBV19 with TRBJ1-5; TRBD1 might be the D (6 bases). The length of the CDR3 is 13 residues. Germline values: CDR1 LNHDA, CDR2 SQIVND (reference sequence). V was cut by 5 bases and J by 7 bases, with 12 bases left in between. CDR3 nucleotide sequence: TGTGCCAGTAGTTTGGGACACTTACAGCCCCAGCATTTT. Protein: CASSLGHLQPQHF.

The J gene is TRBJ1-1, the V gene TRBV10-3; 10 bases line up with TRBD1. The V segment lost 6 bases and the J segment 4 bases; nucleotides outside the gene matches: 11. Germline V gene lookup returns CDR1 ENHRY and CDR2 SYGVKD. The CDR3 has 16 amino acids. CDR3 loop: CAISGVSGTGVTEAFF. The CDR3 DNA sequence: TGTGCCATCAGCGGTGTATCCGGGACAGGGGTCACTGAAGCTTTCTTT.

This chain joins TRBV16 and TRBJ2-1; the match to TRBD2 covers 13 bases. The germline CDR1 and CDR2 sequences are KGHSY and FQNENV. The junction had 2 bases not matched to a gene; V was cut back by 4 bases and J by 5 bases. This CDR3 has 15 residues. The CDR3 DNA follows: TGTGCCAGCAGCCGAGGACTAGCGGGGGACAATGAGCAGTTCTTC. As protein: CASSRGLAGDNEQFF. Filled out from reference TRBV16 and TRBJ2-1, the complete variable domain reads GEEVAQTPKHLVRGEGQKAKLYCAPIKGHSYVFWYQQVLKNEFKFLISFQNENVFDETGMPKERFSAKCLPNSPCSLEIQATKLEDSAVYFCASSRGLAGDNEQFFGPGTRLTVL.

This clone was detected a few times. The rearrangement uses TRBV27 and TRBJ2-5; no clear D. This CDR3 is built from 13 residues. Germline loops: CDR1 MNHEY, CDR2 SMNVEV (reference sequence). V was clipped by 4 bases and J by 13 bases, with 19 bases between them. The CDR3 nucleotides read TGTGCCAGCAGTTCAGGCACAAGGGCTGAGGCGTACTTC. Its translation is CASSSGTRAEAYF.

This clone has only a few counts. This sequence joins TRBV23-1 and TRBJ1-5; D may be TRBD1 (6 bases). TRBV23-1 is an ORF, with its function uncertain. The ends were cut back, 3 bases at V and 7 bases at J, with 16 bases in the middle. This CDR3 comprises 15 residues. The CDR3 reads CASSQFGQPKQPQHF. The CDR3, as DNA: TGCGCCAGCAGTCAGTTTGGACAGCCCAAGCAGCCCCAGCATTTT.

The V and J genes are TRBV19 and TRBJ1-1; D uncertain. The CDR3 length is 14 residues. The V end was cut by 3 bases, the J end by 3 bases, with 11 bases between. Looked up from germline, CDR1 is LNHDA and CDR2 is SQIVND (reference sequence). The CDR3 loop reads CASSIVASDTEAFF. The CDR3 DNA reads TGTGCCAGTAGTATTGTTGCCTCGGACACTGAAGCTTTCTTT. Full variable domain (missing parts from reference TRBV19 and TRBJ1-1): DGGITQSPKYLFRKEGQNVTLSCEQNLNHDAMYWYRQDPGQGLRLIYYSQIVNDFQKGDIAEGYSVSREKKESFPLTVTSAQKNPTAFYLCASSIVASDTEAFFGQGTRLTVV.

The chain couples TRBV19 to TRBJ2-2, with D perhaps TRBD1 (6 bases). Trimming stripped 10 bases from V and 6 bases from J, with 15 bases between. Germline V CDR1 and CDR2: LNHDA, SQIVND (reference sequence). CDR3 length: 13 residues. The CDR3 coding sequence is TGTGCCACCACAGGGTTAGGAGCCGGGGAGCTGTTTTTT. As protein: CATTGLGAGELFF.

The chain has TRBV5-8 and TRBJ1-4; TRBD1 is a possible D gene (6 bases). Trimming removed 1 base at V and 10 bases at J, with 11 bases between. The CDR3 runs to 13 residues. The germline V gene encodes CDR1 SGHTS and CDR2 YDEGEE. The CDR3 spells CASSLRGAGKLFF. The CDR3 DNA follows: TGTGCCAGCAGCTTGCGGGGGGCCGGAAAACTGTTTTTT. Filled out from reference TRBV5-8 and TRBJ1-4, the complete variable domain reads EAGVTQSPTHLIKTRGQQATLRCSPISGHTSVYWYQQALGLGLQFLLWYDEGEERNRGNFPPRFSGRQFPNYSSELNVNALELEDSALYLCASSLRGAGKLFFGSGTQLSVL.

CDR3 sequence reads: CASTRGGAGYEQFF. In DNA, the CDR3 is TGTGCCAGCACTCGGGGGGGAGCCGGCTATGAGCAGTTCTTC. The J gene is TRBJ2-1, the V gene TRBV9; 8 bases map to TRBD2. The CDR3 has 14 amino acids. Germline assignment: CDR1 SGDLS and CDR2 YYNGEE. V was clipped by 6 bases and J by 8 bases; unmatched bases: 10.

The chain couples TRBV19 to TRBJ1-2, with no clear D. The CDR3 spans 13 residues. V was trimmed by 4 bases and J by 2 bases, leaving 8 bases between them. CDR1 is LNHDA and CDR2 is SQIVND in the germline V gene (reference sequence). CDR3 region: CASSRVDNYGYTF. The CDR3 nucleotides are TGTGCCAGTAGTAGGGTTGACAACTATGGCTACACCTTC.

Sample share makes this clone medium-sized (0.01 to 0.1%). V gene TRBV6-1 combines with J gene TRBJ1-5; D unclear. Trimming cost V 2 bases and J 5 bases, with 16 bases left between them. Germline values: CDR1 MNHNS, CDR2 SASEGT. The CDR3 has 16 residues. In DNA form, the CDR3 reads TGTGCCAGCAGTGAAAGTAATAGGCGTCGGGATCAGCCCCAGCATTTT. Amino acid sequence: CASSESNRRRDQPQHF.

CDR3 residues: CASSKKGFGRGLRVYQPQHF. In nucleotides, the CDR3 is TGTGCCAGCAGCAAAAAGGGGTTTGGCAGGGGGCTACGGGTCTATCAGCCCCAGCATTTT. The chain carries TRBV21-1 and TRBJ1-5; the table gives TRBD1 as D, unverified against the DNA. TRBV21-1 has pseudogene status. The CDR3 length is 20 residues.